Listed below are T cell receptor beta chains from one sample, sequenced in a study of blood T cell repertoires in COVID-19. Profiled with immunoSEQ multiplex PCR; TCRdb holds only in-frame clones, not every one. The sample consists of fewer than 150,000 clones, more than 70% of them appearing once. Input material: peripheral blood. These receptors all stem from a human donor in a cohort sampled during active COVID-19. Each CDR3 is given with its conserved first and last residue. The D gene is left open where the match is weak. Expanded clones are given a class, and other clones once, few, many or no size at all.

abundance,j_gene,d_gene,v_gene,CDR3nt,CDR3aa
.,TRBJ1-1,.,TRBV7-9,TGTGCCAGCAGCTTAGAGGGGGACACTGAAGCTTTCTTT,CASSLEGDTEAFF
.,TRBJ2-5,TRBD1,TRBV6-2/TRBV6-3,TGTGCCAGCAGTTACCTATGGGACAGGTTTCAGCTACAAGAGACCCAGTACTTC,CASSYLWDRFQLQETQYF
.,TRBJ2-5,TRBD1,TRBV11-2,TGTGCCAGCAGCTCCACAGGGGGCGTAGAGACCCAGTACTTC,CASSSTGGVETQYF
.,TRBJ2-2,.,TRBV9,TGTGCCAGCAGCGTAGCCGCGGCGGGGGAGCTGTTTTTT,CASSVAAAGELFF
.,TRBJ1-3,.,TRBV3-1/TRBV3-2,TGTGCCAGCAGCCAGGACTTCTCTGGAAACACCATATATTTT,CASSQDFSGNTIYF
.,TRBJ1-1,.,TRBV24-1,TGTGCCACACAGGGAGGGGGAACTGAAGCTTTCTTT,CATQGGGTEAFF
.,TRBJ1-1,.,TRBV6-2/TRBV6-3,TGTGCCAGCAGTTACAAGACAGCGAACACTGAAGCTTTCTTT,CASSYKTANTEAFF
.,TRBJ1-1,TRBD1,TRBV7-9,TGTGCCAGCAGCTTAGCGGGAGAGGGGGCGCCTGAAGCTTTCTTT,CASSLAGEGAPEAFF
.,TRBJ1-5,.,TRBV12-3/TRBV12-4,TGTGCCAGCAGTTTGGTCTATGAGCCCCAGCATTTT,CASSLVYEPQHF
few,TRBJ2-3,TRBD2,TRBV6-4,TGTGCCAGCAGTGAAACTAGCGGCACAGATACGCAGTATTTT,CASSETSGTDTQYF
once,TRBJ1-6,.,TRBV13,TGTGCCAGCAGCTCCCAAGGGAGCGGACAGAAGAATTCACCCCTCCACTTT,CASSSQGSGQKNSPLHF
.,TRBJ2-3,.,TRBV9,TGTGCCAGCACTCAAACGGGAGATACGCAGTATTTT,CASTQTGDTQYF
.,TRBJ2-7,.,TRBV10-3,TGTGCCGCTAAAGCAAAAGACTACGAGCAGTACTTC,CAAKAKDYEQYF
.,TRBJ2-3,.,TRBV9,TGTGCCAGCAGCGTAGCGGGGGACCTTGGAGGCACAGATACGCAGTATTTT,CASSVAGDLGGTDTQYF
.,TRBJ2-2,TRBD1,TRBV19,TGTGCCAGTAGTAAAGGGGGCGCGGACACCGGGGAGCTGTTTTTT,CASSKGGADTGELFF
few,TRBJ2-1,.,TRBV11-3,TGTGCCAGCGAGAGCGGAGTAATCTACAATGAGCAGTTCTTC,CASESGVIYNEQFF
.,TRBJ2-5,TRBD2,TRBV7-2,TGTGCCAGCAGCTCCTCGGCGGGACCCCGGGGGGCCCAGTACTTC,CASSSSAGPRGAQYF
.,TRBJ1-2,TRBD1,TRBV9,TGTGCCAGCAGCGGGTACAGGGGCTATGGCTACACCTTC,CASSGYRGYGYTF
once,TRBJ1-1,.,TRBV7-9,TGTGCCAGCAGCTATCCCACAGGAGGGTACACTGAAGCTTTCTTT,CASSYPTGGYTEAFF
.,TRBJ1-2,TRBD1,TRBV5-6,TGTGCCAGCAGCGGAGGGACAGGAGACGTCTATGGCTACACCTTC,CASSGGTGDVYGYTF
.,TRBJ2-4,.,TRBV5-4,TGTGCCAGCAGCCCGGATAGCGGCGAAGTAGCCAAAAACATTCAGTACTTC,CASSPDSGEVAKNIQYF
.,TRBJ2-1,TRBD1,TRBV5-1,TGCGCCAGCAGCTTACGCCAGGGGGCTAACAATGAGCAGTTCTTC,CASSLRQGANNEQFF
.,TRBJ1-2,TRBD1,TRBV19,TGTGCCAGTAGTATATCGGGGACAGAAAGTAGTGGCTACACCTTC,CASSISGTESSGYTF
.,TRBJ2-6,.,TRBV7-3,TGTGCCAGCAGCGGGCTCGTCTCTGGGGCCAACGTCCTGACTTTC,CASSGLVSGANVLTF
.,TRBJ1-2,TRBD1,TRBV19,TGTGCCAGTACCGAAGAGACAGGGTGGTATGGCTACACCTTC,CASTEETGWYGYTF
.,TRBJ2-7,.,TRBV27,TGTGCCAGCAGTTGGGGGCAGGGGTACGAGCAGTACTTC,CASSWGQGYEQYF
.,TRBJ2-3,.,TRBV6-5,TGTGCCAGCAGTCCCTCGGGACTTTATGCGCAGTATTTT,CASSPSGLYAQYF
.,TRBJ2-1,.,TRBV7-9,TGTGCCAGCAGCTCAAGCATCCACGCGGAGGGCGGAAATGAGCAGTTCTTC,CASSSSIHAEGGNEQFF
.,TRBJ2-5,TRBD2,TRBV7-2,TGTGCCAGCAGCCCCACGAGCGGGGGAACGGCCCAGTACTTC,CASSPTSGGTAQYF
.,TRBJ2-3,.,TRBV5-4,TGTGCCAGCAGCCACAGCCGAGGCACAGATACGCAGTATTTT,CASSHSRGTDTQYF
.,TRBJ1-1,.,TRBV6-5,TGTGCCAGCAGTCGGGTTGGCATGAACACTGAAGCTTTCTTT,CASSRVGMNTEAFF
.,TRBJ1-4,TRBD1,TRBV30,TGTGCCTGGAGTGTGGGTGTCGGGACAGGGAATGAAAAACTGTTTTTT,CAWSVGVGTGNEKLFF
once,TRBJ1-5,.,TRBV19,TGTGCCAGTAGTATGAGGGCTAGCCAGCCCCAGCATTTT,CASSMRASQPQHF
.,TRBJ1-2,.,TRBV3-1/TRBV3-2,TGTGCCAGCAGCCAAGATCGCAGGGTTGGAGGCTACACCTTC,CASSQDRRVGGYTF
once,TRBJ2-5,TRBD2,TRBV9,TGTGCCAGCAGCGGACCCCGGGGGAGGGGACCCCAAGAGACCCAGTACTTC,CASSGPRGRGPQETQYF
.,TRBJ1-1,.,TRBV5-1,TGCGCCAGCAGCTTGGGGGCGTTGAACACTGAAGCTTTCTTT,CASSLGALNTEAFF
.,TRBJ2-2,TRBD2,TRBV11-2,TGTGCCAGCAGCTATAGAGCGGGGGCCAACACCGGGGAGCTGTTTTTT,CASSYRAGANTGELFF
.,TRBJ1-2,.,TRBV11-2,TGTGCCAGCAGCTTTGCAGGGATGGGTGGCTACACCTTC,CASSFAGMGGYTF
.,TRBJ1-6,.,TRBV30,TGTGCCTGGACAGGGTTATCGTCGAATAATTCACCCCTCCACTTT,CAWTGLSSNNSPLHF
.,TRBJ2-5,TRBD1,TRBV15,TGTGCCACCACCTGGGACAGGCAAGAGACCCAGTACTTC,CATTWDRQETQYF
.,TRBJ2-1,TRBD2,TRBV7-2,TGTGCCAGCAGCAAAAGCGGGAGCTCCTACAATGAGCAGTTCTTC,CASSKSGSSYNEQFF
.,TRBJ1-3,.,TRBV6-5,TGTGCCAGCAGATTTACATTAAGCTCTGGAAACACCATATATTTT,CASRFTLSSGNTIYF
few,TRBJ1-2,.,TRBV7-8,TGTGCCAGCAGTTCCGGAGCTTTCAACTATGGCTACACCTTC,CASSSGAFNYGYTF